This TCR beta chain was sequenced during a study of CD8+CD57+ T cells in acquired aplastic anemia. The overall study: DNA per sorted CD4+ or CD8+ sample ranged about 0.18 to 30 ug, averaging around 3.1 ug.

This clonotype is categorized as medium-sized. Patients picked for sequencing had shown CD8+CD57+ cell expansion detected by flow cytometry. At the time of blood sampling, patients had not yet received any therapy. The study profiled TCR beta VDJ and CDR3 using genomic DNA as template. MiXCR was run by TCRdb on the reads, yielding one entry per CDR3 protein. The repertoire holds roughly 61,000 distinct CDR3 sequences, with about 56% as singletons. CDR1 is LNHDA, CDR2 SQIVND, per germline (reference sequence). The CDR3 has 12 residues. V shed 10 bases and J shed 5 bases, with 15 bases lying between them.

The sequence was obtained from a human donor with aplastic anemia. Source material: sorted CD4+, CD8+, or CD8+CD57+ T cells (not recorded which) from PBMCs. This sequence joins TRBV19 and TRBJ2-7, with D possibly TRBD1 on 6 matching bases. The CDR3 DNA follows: TGTGCCACCAAGGGGGACACAGACGAGCAGTACTTC. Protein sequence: CATKGDTDEQYF.